The 24 T cell receptor beta chains given below trace back to one sample, sequenced in a study of early stage breast cancer tumors. Some clones are missing from TCRdb's copy, which holds only in-frame ones; the method was immunoSEQ multiplex PCR. The sample contains 51,000 or so clones, 65% to 90% of which appear only once. Sequencing was done on a sample of blood. Receptors originate from a person aged 45 to 59 with breast cancer.

The CDR3 DNA reads as TGTGCCAGCAGCTTAGAGGTTGGGGGGGAGAAGGATCAGCCCCAGCATTTT. It encodes CASSLEVGGEKDQPQHF. The genes are TRBV7-4 and TRBJ1-5; D perhaps matches TRBD1 (5 bases). Trimming removed 1 base from V and 5 bases from J, with 18 bases in between. Germline CDR1 reads SGHVT; CDR2 reads SQSDAQ. This CDR3 is 17 amino acids long.

This sequence joins TRBV7-9 and TRBJ2-5; D call uncertain. Germline assignment: CDR1 SEHNR and CDR2 FQNEAQ (reference sequence). V lost 3 bases to trimming and J lost 2 bases, with 10 bases between them. This CDR3 has 14 amino acids. The CDR3 DNA reads TGTGCCAGCAGCTTGGACCAGACTCAAGAGACCCAGTACTTC. Translation gives CASSLDQTQETQYF.

This sequence joins TRBV6-1 and TRBJ2-3; 7 bases match TRBD2. Germline V CDR1 and CDR2: MNHNS, SASEGT. The V and J ends lost 5 bases and 1 base, in that order; junction bases with no gene match: 3. The CDR3 consists of 14 residues. DNA for the CDR3: TGTGCCAGCAGTCTAGCGGTCGGCACAGATACGCAGTATTTT. As protein: CASSLAVGTDTQYF.

The chain links TRBV7-2 to TRBJ2-7; D assignment may be TRBD1 or TRBD2 (6 bases each). The germline CDR1 and CDR2 sequences are SGHTA and FQGNSA. V lost 3 bases to trimming and J lost 7 bases, with 16 bases between them. This CDR3 is 14 amino acids long. This chain's CDR3 is CASSFSEGGNEQYF. DNA for the CDR3: TGTGCCAGCAGCTTTAGTGAGGGGGGAAATGAGCAGTACTTC.

The genes are TRBV5-5 and TRBJ2-3, with D perhaps matching TRBD2 (6 bases). The CDR3 consists of 14 residues. CDR1 and CDR2 from the germline V gene are SGHKS and YYEKEE (reference sequence). Trimming pared 3 bases from V and 3 bases from J, leaving 11 bases between. The CDR3 protein is CASSSGLRTDTQYF. The CDR3 DNA follows: TGTGCCAGCAGCTCTGGACTAAGGACAGATACGCAGTATTTT.

The rearrangement uses TRBV29-1 and TRBJ2-5; possible D gene TRBD2, 5 bases. The germline V and J ends were trimmed by 5 bases and 0 bases, with 16 bases remaining between them. Germline V CDR1 and CDR2: SQVTM, ANQGSEA. The CDR3 consists of 15 residues. The CDR3 loop reads CSVNLFAGDQETQYF. CDR3 bases: TGCAGCGTTAACTTATTCGCGGGCGACCAAGAGACCCAGTACTTC.

The V gene is TRBV6-5, the J gene TRBJ2-1; D tentatively fits TRBD1 or TRBD2 (6 bases each). Germline lookup yields CDR1 MNHEY and CDR2 SVGAGI. The CDR3 extends over 16 amino acids. The V gene lost 0 bases and the J gene lost 8 bases, with 17 bases spanning the gap. In DNA form, the CDR3 reads TGTGCCAGCAGTTACTCAGGGGGACTGAGCGGTGATGAGCAGTTCTTC. Encoded protein: CASSYSGGLSGDEQFF.

CDR3 in DNA: TGTGCCAGCAGTTTCGGGGGCTGGGGTGAAAAACTGTTTTTT. Amino acids: CASSFGGWGEKLFF. The J gene is TRBJ1-4, the V gene TRBV28; D may be TRBD1 (6 bases). In germline, CDR1 is MDHEN, CDR2 SYDVKM. V was cut by 3 bases and J by 7 bases, with 12 bases left in between. This CDR3 comprises 14 residues.

Here the CDR3 DNA reads TGTGCCAGCAGCTTGGGGAGGTGGGGGGGCAACTATGGCTACACCTTC. It is translated as CASSLGRWGGNYGYTF. The chain combines TRBV7-2 with TRBJ1-2; D is perhaps TRBD1 (6 bases). The CDR3 extends over 16 amino acids. Trimming removed 3 bases at V and 2 bases at J, with 16 bases between. The germline gives CDR1 SGHTA, CDR2 FQGNSA.

The chain combines TRBV15 with TRBJ2-1; TRBD2 matches at 10 bases. The CDR3 has 13 amino acids. V was clipped by 5 bases and J by 14 bases; unmatched bases: 9. Germline CDR1 is LNHNV and CDR2 is YYDKDF (reference sequence). The CDR3 spells CATSPAPGLAEFF. CDR3 DNA: TGTGCCACCAGCCCCGCGCCCGGACTAGCGGAGTTCTTC.

V and J are TRBV10-2 and TRBJ1-5; D unclear. With 2 bases removed from V and 0 bases from J, the gap between germline ends came to 5 bases. Germline CDR1 reads WSHSY; CDR2 reads SAAADI. The CDR3 loop spans 14 amino acids. CDR3 in DNA: TGCGCCAGCAGTGAGCTAGATAGCAATCAGCCCCAGCATTTT. Protein product: CASSELDSNQPQHF.

V usage is TRBV4-3 and J usage is TRBJ2-1; TRBD2 might be the D (6 bases). Germline lookup yields CDR1 LGHNA and CDR2 YSLEER. Trimming pared 1 base from V and 9 bases from J, leaving 10 bases between. This CDR3 has 13 amino acids. In DNA, the CDR3 is TGCGCCAGCAGCCAAGTACAGGAGGGTGAGCAGTTCTTC. This gives the protein CASSQVQEGEQFF.

V usage is TRBV19 and J usage is TRBJ2-3; D not resolved. This CDR3 region has 14 residues. Trimming stripped 5 bases from V and 0 bases from J, with 9 bases between. Germline lookup yields CDR1 LNHDA and CDR2 SQIVND (reference sequence). DNA of the CDR3: TGTGCCAGTAGTTCGTTTCGGAGCACAGATACGCAGTATTTT. Its protein is CASSSFRSTDTQYF.

This chain joins TRBV5-5 and TRBJ2-7; no firm D call. The CDR3 totals 14 residues. V lost 4 bases and J lost 0, with 11 bases in between. Germline V gene data show CDR1 as SGHKS and CDR2 as YYEKEE (reference sequence). CDR3 region: CASSLQSDSYEQYF. In nucleotides, the CDR3 is TGTGCCAGCAGCCTTCAGAGCGACTCCTACGAGCAGTACTTC. The full variable domain, completed using reference TRBV5-5 and TRBJ2-7, is DAGVTQSPTHLIKTRGQQVTLRCSPISGHKSVSWYQQVLGQGPQFIFQYYEKEERGRGNFPDRFSARQFPNYSSELNVNALLLGDSALYLCASSLQSDSYEQYFGPGTRLTVT.

J is TRBJ2-5 and V is TRBV19; no reliable D call. V was pared by 4 bases and J by 8 bases, with 8 bases between. The length of the CDR3 is 11 residues. Germline V lookup: CDR1 LNHDA, CDR2 SQIVND (reference sequence). This chain's CDR3 is CASSKGNTQYF. The CDR3 coding sequence is TGTGCCAGTAGTAAAGGAAATACCCAGTACTTC.

This clone was seen more than once but under ten times. The chain carries TRBV7-2 and TRBJ2-7; D possibly corresponds to TRBD1 (5 bases). The CDR3 consists of 11 residues. Per the germline V gene, CDR1 is SGHTA and CDR2 is FQGNSA. V lost 4 bases and J 7 bases, leaving 8 bases between the germline ends. This CDR3 reads CASSSKGEQYF. CDR3 in DNA: TGTGCCAGCAGCTCCAAGGGGGAGCAGTACTTC.

This sequence joins TRBV6-1 and TRBJ2-7; TRBD1 matches 8 bases. This CDR3 is 14 amino acids long. J lost 2 bases, V lost 5 bases, and 5 bases had no gene match. Germline V CDR1 and CDR2: MNHNS, SASEGT. CDR3: CASSQDRDTYEQYF. Here the CDR3 DNA reads TGTGCCAGCAGTCAGGACAGGGACACCTACGAGCAGTACTTC.

The chain uses TRBV19 and TRBJ2-1; D might be TRBD2 (6 bases). The V and J ends lost 3 bases and 2 bases respectively, with 14 bases between them. Germline V gene sequence: CDR1 LNHDA, CDR2 SQIVND (reference sequence). The CDR3 is 16 amino acids. The CDR3 is CASSIRGGSAYNEQFF. The CDR3, as DNA: TGTGCCAGTAGTATTCGCGGAGGGTCGGCCTACAATGAGCAGTTCTTC.

The rearrangement uses TRBV9 and TRBJ2-7; TRBD2 matches at 11 bases. Looked up from germline, CDR1 is SGDLS and CDR2 is YYNGEE. The CDR3 has 13 amino acids. V shed 6 bases and J 6 bases; nucleotides not matched to a gene: 5. Here the CDR3 reads CASTVGTSGEQYF. CDR3 sequence (DNA): TGTGCCAGCACGGTCGGGACTAGCGGCGAGCAGTACTTC.

This CDR3 reads CASSQVLADTQYF. The CDR3 region has the DNA TGCGCCAGCAGCCAAGTCTTGGCAGATACGCAGTATTTT. The chain has TRBV4-3 and TRBJ2-3; the D is unclear. Trimming left V 1 base short and J 4 bases short, with 6 bases between. CDR3 length equals 13 residues. Germline V gene data show CDR1 as LGHNA and CDR2 as YSLEER.

The J gene is TRBJ2-6, the V gene TRBV6-1; weak D call: TRBD2 (7 bases). The CDR3 runs to 16 residues. The germline gives CDR1 MNHNS, CDR2 SASEGT. The germline V and J ends were trimmed by 4 bases and 4 bases, with 14 bases remaining between them. The CDR3 DNA follows: TGTGCCAGCAGTGGAGGGGGAGGGCCCGGGGCCAACGTCCTGACTTTC. Its translation: CASSGGGGPGANVLTF.

The chain carries TRBV28 and TRBJ1-4, with D maybe TRBD1 (5 bases). The CDR3 contains 14 residues. Germline assignment: CDR1 MDHEN and CDR2 SYDVKM. Trimming left V 5 bases short and J 8 bases short, with 15 bases between. The CDR3 DNA reads as TGTGCCAGCAGTCCGGGACCAGTAAACGAAAAACTGTTTTTT. It encodes CASSPGPVNEKLFF.

This clone came up a few times. The rearrangement links TRBV19 to TRBJ2-7, with 8 bases matching TRBD1. CDR1 LNHDA and CDR2 SQIVND come from the germline V gene (reference sequence). V gave up 0 bases and J gave up 7 bases; unmatched junction bases: 5. This CDR3 contains 14 residues. CDR3 coding DNA: TGTGCCAGTAGTATAGAGCAGGGGGCACGGGAGCAGTACTTC. This gives the protein CASSIEQGAREQYF.

This rearrangement joins TRBV29-1 to TRBJ1-5; TRBD1 is a possible D gene (6 bases). The CDR3 is made up of 17 amino acids. Germline lookup yields CDR1 SQVTM and CDR2 ANQGSEA. V dropped 4 bases and J dropped 0 bases, with 19 bases sitting between them. The CDR3 loop reads CSVGIGRQDYSNQPQHF. The CDR3 bases are TGCAGCGTTGGTATTGGTCGACAGGACTATAGCAATCAGCCCCAGCATTTT.